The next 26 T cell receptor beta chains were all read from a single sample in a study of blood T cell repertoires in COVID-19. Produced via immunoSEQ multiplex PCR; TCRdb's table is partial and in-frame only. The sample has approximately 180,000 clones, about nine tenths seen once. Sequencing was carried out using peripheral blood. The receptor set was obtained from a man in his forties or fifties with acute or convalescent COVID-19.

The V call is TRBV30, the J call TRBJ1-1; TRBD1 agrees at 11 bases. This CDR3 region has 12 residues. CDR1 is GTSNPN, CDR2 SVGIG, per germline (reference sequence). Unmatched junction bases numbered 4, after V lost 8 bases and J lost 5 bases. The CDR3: CAQGQGATEAFF. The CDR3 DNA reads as TGTGCCCAAGGACAGGGGGCGACTGAAGCTTTCTTT.

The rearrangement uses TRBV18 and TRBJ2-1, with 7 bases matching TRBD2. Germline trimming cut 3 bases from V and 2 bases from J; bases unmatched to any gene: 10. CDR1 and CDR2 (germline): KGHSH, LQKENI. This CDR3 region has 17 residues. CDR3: CASSPNLGGSAYNEQFF. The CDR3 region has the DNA TGTGCCAGCTCACCTAATCTCGGCGGGAGCGCCTACAATGAGCAGTTCTTC.

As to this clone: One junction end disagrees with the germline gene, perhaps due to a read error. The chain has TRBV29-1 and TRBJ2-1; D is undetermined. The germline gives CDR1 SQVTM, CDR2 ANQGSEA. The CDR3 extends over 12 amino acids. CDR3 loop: CSAELSGNEQFF. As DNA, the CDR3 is TGCAGCGCTGAACTCTCCGGCAATGAGCAGTTCTTC.

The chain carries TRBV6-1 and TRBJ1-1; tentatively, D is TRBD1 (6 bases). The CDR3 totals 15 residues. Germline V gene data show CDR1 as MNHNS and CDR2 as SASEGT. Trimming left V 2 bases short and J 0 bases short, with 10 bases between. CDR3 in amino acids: CASSEMGALNTEAFF. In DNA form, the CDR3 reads TGTGCCAGCAGTGAAATGGGGGCCTTGAACACTGAAGCTTTCTTT.

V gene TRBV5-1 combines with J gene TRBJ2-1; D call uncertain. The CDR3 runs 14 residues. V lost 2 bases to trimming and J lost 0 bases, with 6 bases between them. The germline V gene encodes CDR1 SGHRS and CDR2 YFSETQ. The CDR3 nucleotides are TGCGCCAGCAGCTTTAGTAGCTCCTACAATGAGCAGTTCTTC. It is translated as CASSFSSSYNEQFF.

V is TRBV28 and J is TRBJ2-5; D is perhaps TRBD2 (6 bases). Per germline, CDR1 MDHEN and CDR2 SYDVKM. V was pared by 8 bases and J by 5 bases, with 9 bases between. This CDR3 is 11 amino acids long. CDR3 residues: CASRGYETQYF. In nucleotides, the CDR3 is TGTGCCAGCCGGGGGTATGAGACCCAGTACTTC. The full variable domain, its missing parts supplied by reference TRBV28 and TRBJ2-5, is DVKVTQSSRYLVKRTGEKVFLECVQDMDHENMFWYRQDPGLGLRLIYFSYDVKMKEKGDIPEGYSVSREKKERFSLILESASTNQTSMYLCASRGYETQYFGPGTRLLVL.

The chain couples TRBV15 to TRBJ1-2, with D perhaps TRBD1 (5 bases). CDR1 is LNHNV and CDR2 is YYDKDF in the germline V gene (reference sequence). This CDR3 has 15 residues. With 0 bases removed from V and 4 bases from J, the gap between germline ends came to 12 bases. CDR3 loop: CATSREFQGLYGYTF. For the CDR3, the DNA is TGTGCCACCAGCAGAGAATTCCAGGGCCTCTATGGCTACACCTTC.

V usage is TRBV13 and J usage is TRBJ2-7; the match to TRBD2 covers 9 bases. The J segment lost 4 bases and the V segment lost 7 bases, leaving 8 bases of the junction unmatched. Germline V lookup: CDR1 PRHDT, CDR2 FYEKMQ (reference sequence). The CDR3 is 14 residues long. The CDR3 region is CASKRAGGPYEQYF. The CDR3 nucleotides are TGTGCCAGCAAGCGGGCGGGAGGGCCATACGAGCAGTACTTC.

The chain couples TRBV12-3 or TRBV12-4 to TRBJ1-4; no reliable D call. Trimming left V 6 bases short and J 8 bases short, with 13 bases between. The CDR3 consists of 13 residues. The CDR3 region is CASSLAGGEKLFF. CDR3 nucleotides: TGTGCCAGCAGCCTCGCGGGTGGGGAAAAACTGTTTTTT.

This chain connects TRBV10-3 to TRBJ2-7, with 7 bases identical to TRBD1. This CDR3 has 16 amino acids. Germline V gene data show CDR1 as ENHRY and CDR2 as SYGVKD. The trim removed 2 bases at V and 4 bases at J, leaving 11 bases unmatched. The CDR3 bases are TGTGCCATCAGTGAGCTACCGGGACAGAGGACTTACGAGCAGTACTTC. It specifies CAISELPGQRTYEQYF.

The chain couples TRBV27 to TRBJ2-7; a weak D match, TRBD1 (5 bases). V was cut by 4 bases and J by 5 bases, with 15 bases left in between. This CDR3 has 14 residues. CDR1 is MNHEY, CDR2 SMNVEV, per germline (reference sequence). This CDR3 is CASSWGWPGDEQYF. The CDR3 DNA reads TGTGCCAGCAGTTGGGGCTGGCCTGGGGACGAGCAGTACTTC.

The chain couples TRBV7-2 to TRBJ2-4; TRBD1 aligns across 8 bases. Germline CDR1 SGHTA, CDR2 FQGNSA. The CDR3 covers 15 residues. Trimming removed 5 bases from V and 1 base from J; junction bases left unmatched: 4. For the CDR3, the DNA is TGTGCCAGCAGCCCAGGGGGCTTGGCCAAAAACATTCAGTACTTC. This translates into CASSPGGLAKNIQYF.

The CDR3 sequence: CASSQNDRGAHGYTF. The CDR3 nucleotides read TGTGCCAGCAGCCAGAACGACAGGGGCGCTCATGGCTACACCTTC. The V call is TRBV3-1 (or the pseudogene TRBV3-2), the J call TRBJ1-2; 8 bases line up with TRBD1. The CDR3 is made up of 15 amino acids. CDR1 is LGHDT, CDR2 YNNKEL, per germline (reference sequence). V was pared by 3 bases and J by 6 bases, with 9 bases of the junction left unmatched.

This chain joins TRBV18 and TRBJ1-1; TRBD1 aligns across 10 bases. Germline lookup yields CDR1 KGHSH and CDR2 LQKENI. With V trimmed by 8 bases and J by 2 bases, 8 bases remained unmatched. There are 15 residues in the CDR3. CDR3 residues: CASRATGGLNTEAFF. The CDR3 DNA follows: TGTGCCAGCCGAGCGACAGGGGGCTTAAACACTGAAGCTTTCTTT.

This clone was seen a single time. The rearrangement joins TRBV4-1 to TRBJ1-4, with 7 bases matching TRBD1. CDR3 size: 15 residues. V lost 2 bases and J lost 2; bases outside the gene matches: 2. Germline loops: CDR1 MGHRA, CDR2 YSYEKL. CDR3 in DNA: TGCGCCAGCAGCCAAAGGGGGCCGACTAATGAAAAACTGTTTTTT. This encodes CASSQRGPTNEKLFF.

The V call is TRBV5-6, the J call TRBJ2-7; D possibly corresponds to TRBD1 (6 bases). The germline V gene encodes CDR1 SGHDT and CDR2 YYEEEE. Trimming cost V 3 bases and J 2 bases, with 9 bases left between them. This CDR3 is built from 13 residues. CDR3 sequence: CASSSRQAYEQYV. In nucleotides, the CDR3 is TGTGCCAGCAGCTCAAGACAGGCCTACGAGCAGTACGTC.

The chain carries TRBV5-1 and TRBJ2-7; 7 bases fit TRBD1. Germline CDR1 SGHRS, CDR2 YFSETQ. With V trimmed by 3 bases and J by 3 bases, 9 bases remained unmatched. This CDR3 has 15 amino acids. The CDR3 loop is CASSSGTVGFYEQYF. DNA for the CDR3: TGCGCCAGCAGCTCGGGGACAGTGGGCTTCTACGAGCAGTACTTC.

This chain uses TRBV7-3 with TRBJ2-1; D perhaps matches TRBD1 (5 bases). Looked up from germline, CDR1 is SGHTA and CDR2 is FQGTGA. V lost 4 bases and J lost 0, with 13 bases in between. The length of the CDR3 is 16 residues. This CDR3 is CASSSSTDSSYNEQFF. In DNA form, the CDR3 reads TGTGCCAGCAGCTCCTCCACAGACAGCTCCTACAATGAGCAGTTCTTC.

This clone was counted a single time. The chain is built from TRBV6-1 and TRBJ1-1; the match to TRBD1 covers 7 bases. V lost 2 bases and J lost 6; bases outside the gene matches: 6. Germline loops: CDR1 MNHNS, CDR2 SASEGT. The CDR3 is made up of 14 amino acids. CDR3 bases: TGTGCCAGCAGTGAAATAGGGGGCGAATCTGAAGCTTTCTTT. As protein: CASSEIGGESEAFF.

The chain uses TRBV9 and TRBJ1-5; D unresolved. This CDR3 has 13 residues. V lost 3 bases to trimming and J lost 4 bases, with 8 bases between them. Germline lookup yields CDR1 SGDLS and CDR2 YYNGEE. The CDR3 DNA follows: TGTGCCAGCAGCGCCGACTGGAATCAGCCCCAGCATTTT. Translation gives CASSADWNQPQHF.

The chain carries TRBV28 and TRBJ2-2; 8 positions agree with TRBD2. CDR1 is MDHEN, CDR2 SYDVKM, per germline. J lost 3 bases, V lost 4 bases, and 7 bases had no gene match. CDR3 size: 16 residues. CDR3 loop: CASSSPGLVDTGELFF. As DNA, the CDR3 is TGTGCCAGCAGTTCGCCGGGACTAGTGGACACCGGGGAGCTGTTTTTT.

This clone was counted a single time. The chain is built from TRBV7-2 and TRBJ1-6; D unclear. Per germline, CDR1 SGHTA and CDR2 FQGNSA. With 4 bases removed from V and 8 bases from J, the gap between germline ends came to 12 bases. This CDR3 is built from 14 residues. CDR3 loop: CASSSGLLDSPLHF. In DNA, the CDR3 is TGTGCCAGCAGCTCGGGTCTATTGGATTCACCCCTCCACTTT.

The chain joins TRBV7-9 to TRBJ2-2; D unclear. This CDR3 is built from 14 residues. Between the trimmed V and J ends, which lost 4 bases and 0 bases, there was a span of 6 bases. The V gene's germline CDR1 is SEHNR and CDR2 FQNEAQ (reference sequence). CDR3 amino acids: CASSSSANTGELFF. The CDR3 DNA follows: TGTGCCAGCAGCTCGAGTGCGAACACCGGGGAGCTGTTTTTT.

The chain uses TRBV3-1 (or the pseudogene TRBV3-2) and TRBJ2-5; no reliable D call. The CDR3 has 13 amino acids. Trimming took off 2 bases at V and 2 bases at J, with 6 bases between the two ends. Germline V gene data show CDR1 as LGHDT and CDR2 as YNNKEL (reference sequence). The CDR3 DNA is TGTGCCAGCAGCCAAACAGCACAAGAGACCCAGTACTTC. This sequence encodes CASSQTAQETQYF.

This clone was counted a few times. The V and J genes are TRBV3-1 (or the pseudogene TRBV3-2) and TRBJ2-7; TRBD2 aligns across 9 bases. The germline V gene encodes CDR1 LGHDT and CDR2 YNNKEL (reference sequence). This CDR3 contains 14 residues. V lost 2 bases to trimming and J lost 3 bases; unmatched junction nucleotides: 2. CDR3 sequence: CASSQLSGSYEQYF. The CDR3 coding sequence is TGTGCCAGCAGCCAACTTAGCGGGAGCTACGAGCAGTACTTC.

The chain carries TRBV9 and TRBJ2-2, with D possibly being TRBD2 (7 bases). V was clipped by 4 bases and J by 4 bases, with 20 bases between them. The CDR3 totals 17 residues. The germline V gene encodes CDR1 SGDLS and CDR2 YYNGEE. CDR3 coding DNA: TGTGCCAGCAGCACCCGCGGGGGCAGCCTCGCCACCGGGGAGCTGTTTTTT. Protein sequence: CASSTRGGSLATGELFF.